This entry lists 18 T cell receptor beta chains sequenced from one sample in a study of neoadjuvant anti-PD-1 for oral cavity cancer. Measured with immunoSEQ multiplex PCR; TCRdb has only the in-frame clones, and not every one. The sample lists 15,000 or so clones; about 67% were seen once. Sequencing was performed on PBMCs, taken before nivolumab (anti-PD-1) treatment. The receptors shown here come from a person aged 35 to 85 with oral cavity squamous cell carcinoma.

This clone was detected only once. The rearrangement joins TRBV4-1 to TRBJ2-1; possible D gene TRBD1, 5 bases. CDR1 and CDR2 (germline): MGHRA, YSYEKL. CDR3 length: 16 amino acids. The V end lost 1 base, the J end lost 0 bases, and 10 bases lay between the germline ends. The CDR3 reads CASSQAGARSYNEQFF. The CDR3 DNA sequence: TGCGCCAGCAGCCAAGCTGGGGCCCGCTCCTACAATGAGCAGTTCTTC.

The V gene is TRBV10-3, the J gene TRBJ1-5, with unresolved D. Germline V CDR1 and CDR2: ENHRY, SYGVKD. This CDR3 contains 14 residues. The V end lost 0 bases, the J end lost 6 bases, and 9 bases lay between the germline ends. Here the CDR3 reads CAISESVLGQPQHF. In DNA form, the CDR3 reads TGTGCCATCAGTGAGTCGGTTTTGGGTCAGCCCCAGCATTTT.

V and J are TRBV5-4 and TRBJ1-6; D possibly corresponds to TRBD1 (5 bases). The CDR3 totals 15 residues. Per germline, CDR1 SGHNT and CDR2 YYREEE (reference sequence). V lost 4 bases, J lost 6 bases, and 14 bases lay in between. CDR3 amino acids: CASSPRGGTNSPLHF. The CDR3 DNA reads TGTGCCAGCAGCCCCAGAGGTGGGACTAATTCACCCCTCCACTTT.

CDR3 in DNA: TGCGCCAGCAGCCAAGCCCGGACTAGCTACAATGAGCAGTTCTTC. Its protein product is CASSQARTSYNEQFF. The V and J genes are TRBV4-1 and TRBJ2-1; TRBD2 agrees at 7 bases. Trimming removed 1 base from V and 3 bases from J; junction bases left unmatched: 3. This CDR3 is built from 15 residues. Germline values: CDR1 MGHRA, CDR2 YSYEKL.

This rearrangement joins TRBV7-9 to TRBJ2-7; D is ambiguous. CDR1 is SEHNR, CDR2 FQNEAQ, per germline (reference sequence). The ends were cut back, 6 bases at V and 2 bases at J, with 14 bases in the middle. The CDR3 consists of 14 residues. The CDR3 bases are TGTGCCAGCAGTCGGATCGGGTCAACCTACGAGCAGTACTTC. Amino acids: CASSRIGSTYEQYF.

The CDR3 loop reads CASSWTDYEQYF. CDR3 in DNA: TGTGCCAGCAGTTGGACAGACTACGAGCAGTACTTC. The rearrangement uses TRBV7-9 and TRBJ2-7; weak D call: TRBD1 (6 bases). Trimming took off 6 bases at V and 3 bases at J, with 9 bases between the two ends. Germline V CDR1 and CDR2: SEHNR, FQNEAQ (reference sequence). This CDR3 contains 12 residues.

The V call is TRBV6-6, the J call TRBJ1-2; no definite D call. The CDR3 is 15 residues long. V was pared by 0 bases and J by 0 bases, with 8 bases between. The V gene's germline CDR1 is MNHNY and CDR2 SVGAGI (reference sequence). The CDR3 DNA reads as TGTGCCAGCAGTTACTCGTCAGTAACTAACTATGGCTACACCTTC. This encodes CASSYSSVTNYGYTF.

This sequence joins TRBV28 and TRBJ1-1; the D is unclear. There are 16 residues in the CDR3. Germline lookup yields CDR1 MDHEN and CDR2 SYDVKM. Trimming took 5 bases from V and 0 from J, leaving 16 bases between them. The CDR3 bases are TGTGCCAGCAGTCCCCACTCTTCGGGTATGAACACTGAAGCTTTCTTT. The encoded protein is CASSPHSSGMNTEAFF. Using reference TRBV28 and TRBJ1-1 for the parts outside the CDR3, the full variable domain is DVKVTQSSRYLVKRTGEKVFLECVQDMDHENMFWYRQDPGLGLRLIYFSYDVKMKEKGDIPEGYSVSREKKERFSLILESASTNQTSMYLCASSPHSSGMNTEAFFGQGTRLTVV.

This clone has a single count. The J gene is TRBJ1-5, the V gene TRBV6-5, with TRBD1 as a possible D gene (5 bases). The V end lost 0 bases, the J end lost 7 bases, and 13 bases lay between the germline ends. In germline, CDR1 is MNHEY, CDR2 SVGAGI. This CDR3 has 15 amino acids. This CDR3 reads CASSYSAGQGQPQHF. In DNA form, the CDR3 reads TGTGCCAGCAGTTACTCTGCAGGGCAAGGCCAGCCCCAGCATTTT.

The chain links TRBV30 to TRBJ1-2, with a weak D call TRBD1 (6 bases). The germline V gene encodes CDR1 GTSNPN and CDR2 SVGIG (reference sequence). Trimming stripped 3 bases from V and 8 bases from J, with 16 bases between. The CDR3 spans 13 residues. DNA for the CDR3: TGTGCCTGGAGCGCCGGCCTTGGGGGCGGCTACACCTTC. This gives the protein CAWSAGLGGGYTF.

This sequence joins TRBV4-2 and TRBJ2-1; 7 bases are shared with TRBD2. The CDR3 contains 16 residues. Germline CDR1 LGHNA, CDR2 YNFKEQ. Trimming removed 0 bases from V and 1 base from J; junction bases left unmatched: 3. The CDR3 sequence is CASSQDLGLSYNEQFF. The CDR3 DNA reads TGTGCCAGCAGCCAAGATTTGGGACTATCCTACAATGAGCAGTTCTTC.

The V call is TRBV5-1, the J call TRBJ1-4; D unresolved. This CDR3 contains 15 residues. V shed 4 bases and J shed 1 base, with 11 bases lying between them. In germline, CDR1 is SGHRS, CDR2 YFSETQ. The CDR3 bases are TGCGCCAGCAGCCGGATGACACTAACTAATGAAAAACTGTTTTTT. Encoded protein: CASSRMTLTNEKLFF.

V gene TRBV6-5 combines with J gene TRBJ2-7; D ambiguous. Germline assignment: CDR1 MNHEY and CDR2 SVGAGI. The CDR3 has 16 residues. Deletions cut 0 bases from V and 0 bases from J, with 12 bases between. The CDR3, as DNA: TGTGCCAGCAGTTACTCTCCCCCAAAGGACTCCTACGAGCAGTACTTC. Its translation: CASSYSPPKDSYEQYF.

V usage is TRBV30 and J usage is TRBJ1-2; no reliable D call. Between the trimmed V and J ends, which lost 2 bases and 3 bases, there was a span of 7 bases. Per the germline V gene, CDR1 is GTSNPN and CDR2 is SVGIG (reference sequence). CDR3 length: 12 amino acids. Written as DNA, the CDR3 is TGTGCCTGGAGTCCCCGGGACTATGGCTACACCTTC. This encodes CAWSPRDYGYTF.

The J gene is TRBJ2-7, the V gene TRBV10-1, with TRBD2 identical over 10 bases. CDR3 length: 15 amino acids. V lost 3 bases and J lost 2; bases outside the gene matches: 4. Germline assignment: CDR1 WNHNN and CDR2 SYGVQD (reference sequence). CDR3 bases: TGCGCCAGCAGTGAATCCAGCGGGAGGGCCTACGAGCAGTACTTC. Protein product: CASSESSGRAYEQYF.

This clone occurred a few times. This chain joins TRBV7-9 and TRBJ2-7; no clear D gene. The germline V gene has CDR1 SEHNR and CDR2 FQNEAQ (reference sequence). V was cut by 4 bases and J by 0 bases, with 10 bases left in between. The CDR3 has 14 amino acids. Here the CDR3 DNA reads TGTGCCAGCAGCTCACTGCGGAGCTCCTACGAGCAGTACTTC. It is translated as CASSSLRSSYEQYF.

This clone has more than one count but fewer than ten. The chain links TRBV2 to TRBJ1-2; a possible D gene is TRBD1 (5 bases). Germline CDR1 is SNHLY and CDR2 is FYNNEI. The V and J ends lost 7 bases and 4 bases respectively, with 13 bases between them. This CDR3 contains 13 residues. CDR3 nucleotide sequence: TGTGCCAGCAACGGGGACGGGAGCTATGGCTACACCTTC. Its translation is CASNGDGSYGYTF.

The chain links TRBV19 to TRBJ1-2; the D gene is possibly TRBD1 (5 bases). CDR1 is LNHDA, CDR2 SQIVND, per germline (reference sequence). The CDR3 is made up of 14 amino acids. V was trimmed by 5 bases and J by 7 bases, leaving 17 bases between them. The CDR3 protein is CASSWDLQEGGYTF. The CDR3 region has the DNA TGTGCCAGTAGTTGGGATCTACAGGAGGGTGGCTACACCTTC.